The source of this T cell receptor beta chain is a study of beta chain features in type 1 diabetes. Overall study results and limits: Sequencing used cDNA, and cells with high TCR expression could therefore be over-represented. Shorter TCRB CDR3s, moderately but significantly so, marked every one of the four CD4+ subsets in Type 1 diabetes patients. Amplification by PCR could prefer shorter templates, with the same effect in patients and controls. Individuals with type 1 diabetes displayed fewer insertions and more deletions at VDJ junctions.

This clone was detected only a few times. What it binds is not known. Sorted CD4+ subsets: naive, central memory, regulatory, stem cell-like memory (CD45RO/CCR7/CD25/CD127/CD95/CD27 panel). cDNA synthesis used the whole RNA isolate, giving expressed TCRB sequences. Sequencing used immunoSEQ multiplex PCR; TCRdb keeps in-frame clones, though not all of them. The sample includes about 650,000 clones, about an eighth of them seen just once. Sequenced sample: naive CD4+ T cells from blood. The sequence was collected from a man aged 25 to 40 with type 1 diabetes.

The CDR3 loop is CAWSVGTAHIYGYTF. The DNA for the CDR3 is TGTGCCTGGAGTGTCGGCACAGCCCACATTTATGGCTACACCTTC. This chain links TRBV30 with TRBJ1-2; D ambiguous. Germline V CDR1 and CDR2: GTSNPN, SVGIG (reference sequence). This CDR3 comprises 15 residues. V was shortened by 0 bases and J by 5 bases, with 16 bases between the two germline ends.